Listed here is a single TCR beta chain. The sample belongs to a study of blood T cell repertoires in COVID-19. Across the whole study: COVID-19 samples, acute and convalescent, were from the United States, Italy and Spain.

Clones were sequenced by immunoSEQ multiplex PCR, and TCRdb holds only the in-frame ones, with some missing. This sample carries approximately 110,000 clones, about 85% of them seen once, and the ten largest clones take under 4%. This CDR3 comprises 15 residues. Germline V CDR1 and CDR2: LGHNA, YSLEER. V gave up 2 bases and J gave up 8 bases, with 18 bases separating them. V usage is TRBV4-3 and J usage is TRBJ1-2, with D possibly being TRBD1 (5 bases). The sequence came from a middle-aged man with acute or convalescent COVID-19. The specimen was peripheral blood. CDR3 in DNA: TGCGCCAGCAGCCAATCACGGGGGGGTTCGGGAGGCTACACCTTC. This translates into CASSQSRGGSGGYTF.